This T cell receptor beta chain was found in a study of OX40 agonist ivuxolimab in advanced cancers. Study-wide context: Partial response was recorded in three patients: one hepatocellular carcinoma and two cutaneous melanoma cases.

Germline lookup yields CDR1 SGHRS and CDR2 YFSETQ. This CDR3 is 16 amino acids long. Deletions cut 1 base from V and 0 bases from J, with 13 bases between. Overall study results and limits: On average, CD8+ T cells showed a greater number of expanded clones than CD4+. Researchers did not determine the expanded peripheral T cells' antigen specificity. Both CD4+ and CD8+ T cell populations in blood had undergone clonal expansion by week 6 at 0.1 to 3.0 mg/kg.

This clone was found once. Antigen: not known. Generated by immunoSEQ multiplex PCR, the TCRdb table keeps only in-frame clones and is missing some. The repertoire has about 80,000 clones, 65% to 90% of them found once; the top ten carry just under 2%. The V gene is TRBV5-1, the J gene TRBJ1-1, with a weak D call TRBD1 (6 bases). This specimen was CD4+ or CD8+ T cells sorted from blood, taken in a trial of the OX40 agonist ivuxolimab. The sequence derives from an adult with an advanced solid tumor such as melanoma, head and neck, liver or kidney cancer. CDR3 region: CASSLSGGAMNTEAFF. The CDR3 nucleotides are TGCGCCAGCAGCTTGAGCGGGGGCGCGATGAACACTGAAGCTTTCTTT.